These 11 T cell receptor beta chains originate from one sample sequenced in a study of cytomegalovirus exposure and HLA in healthy donors. The data were produced by immunoSEQ multiplex PCR, yet TCRdb's version contains in-frame clones alone and is incomplete. The data show under 200,000 clones, about 96% seen once. The sample was PBMCs. The receptor source for this set is a woman between 18 and 29 years old in good health and CMV-seronegative.

This chain connects TRBV9 to TRBJ1-1; D call uncertain. CDR1 is SGDLS and CDR2 is YYNGEE in the germline V gene. The V gene lost 4 bases and the J gene lost 3 bases, with 4 bases spanning the gap. The length of the CDR3 is 11 residues. CDR3 loop: CASSLYTEAFF. The CDR3, as DNA: TGTGCCAGCAGCCTCTACACTGAAGCTTTCTTT. The variable domain in full, completed from reference TRBV9 and TRBJ1-1, reads DSGVTQTPKHLITATGQRVTLRCSPRSGDLSVYWYQQSLDQGLQFLIQYYNGEERAKGNILERFSAQQFPDLHSELNLSSLELGDSALYFCASSLYTEAFFGQGTRLTVV.

V is TRBV30 and J is TRBJ2-7, with TRBD2 identical over 11 bases. The CDR3 extends over 16 amino acids. Germline V gives CDR1 GTSNPN, CDR2 SVGIG (reference sequence). The V gene end was trimmed by 2 bases and the J gene end by 5 bases; junction bases not matched to a gene: 11. This CDR3 reads CAWSRYLAGGPDEQYF. CDR3 bases: TGTGCCTGGAGTAGGTATTTAGCGGGGGGGCCCGACGAGCAGTACTTC.

This sequence joins TRBV21-1 and TRBJ1-2. TRBV21-1 is labeled a pseudogene. The CDR3 totals 18 residues. The CDR3 nucleotides are TGTGCCAGCAGCAAAGAGGGCTCCGGGAAGGTAGTGTACTATGGCTACACCTTC. Translating gives CASSKEGSGKVVYYGYTF.

This clone was detected only once. A read error may account for a junction end that differs from germline. The rearrangement uses TRBV6-5 and TRBJ2-7; D might be TRBD2 (5 bases). The CDR3 totals 14 residues. Germline assignment: CDR1 MNHEY and CDR2 SVGAGI. The CDR3 spells CASSSPGLSHEQYF. CDR3 DNA: TGTGCCAGCAGTTCGCCTGGACTCTCCCACGAGCAGTACTTC.

CDR3 region: CASSWNYFGTGDGYTF. CDR3 in DNA: TGTGCCAGCAGCTGGAACTACTTCGGGACAGGGGATGGCTACACCTTC. The chain combines TRBV5-4 with TRBJ1-2, with TRBD1 identical over 10 bases. This CDR3 spans 16 amino acids. V trimming: 3 bases; J trimming: 6 bases; junction bases outside the gene matches: 11. Germline CDR1 is SGHNT and CDR2 is YYREEE (reference sequence).

The rearrangement joins TRBV7-9 to TRBJ2-7, with 7 bases matching TRBD2. V lost 1 base to trimming and J lost 6 bases; unmatched junction nucleotides: 6. Germline CDR1 reads SEHNR; CDR2 reads FQNEAQ (reference sequence). The CDR3 has 14 residues. The CDR3 DNA reads as TGTGCCAGCAGCTTAGTGACTAGCTCGGGCGAGCAGTACTTC. Amino acids: CASSLVTSSGEQYF.

J is TRBJ1-1 and V is TRBV2; 8 bases are a match to TRBD1. The CDR3 covers 13 residues. V trimming: 7 bases; J trimming: 3 bases; junction bases outside the gene matches: 4. The germline V gene encodes CDR1 SNHLY and CDR2 FYNNEI. As DNA, the CDR3 is TGTGCCAGCATAAAGGACAGGGACACTGAAGCTTTCTTT. Its protein is CASIKDRDTEAFF. Based on the CDR3 plus reference TRBV2 and TRBJ1-1, the full variable domain is EPEVTQTPSHQVTQMGQEVILRCVPISNHLYFYWYRQILGQKVEFLVSFYNNEISEKSEIFDDQFSVERPDGSNFTLKIRSTKLEDSAMYFCASIKDRDTEAFFGQGTRLTVV.

This clone was observed at least ten times. The rearrangement links TRBV6-6 to TRBJ1-2; D is unclear. The germline V and J ends were trimmed by 6 bases and 8 bases, with 19 bases remaining between them. The CDR3 runs to 14 residues. Germline CDR1 MNHNY, CDR2 SVGAGI (reference sequence). The chain's CDR3 is CASSSSLDMKGYTF. The CDR3 nucleotides read TGTGCCAGCAGCTCTAGCCTCGACATGAAAGGCTACACCTTC.

The V gene is TRBV9, the J gene TRBJ2-7, with D maybe TRBD1 (6 bases). Germline V gives CDR1 SGDLS, CDR2 YYNGEE. CDR3 length: 13 amino acids. Trimming took 0 bases from V and 2 from J, leaving 6 bases between them. The CDR3 here is CASSVGGPYEQYF. The CDR3 bases are TGTGCCAGCAGCGTAGGGGGGCCCTACGAGCAGTACTTC.

The V call is TRBV11-2, the J call TRBJ1-3; the D is unclear. Germline CDR1 is SGHAT and CDR2 is FQNNGV. V was clipped by 5 bases and J by 5 bases, with 7 bases between them. This CDR3 has 12 amino acids. The CDR3 loop is CASSIQRNTIYF. CDR3 DNA: TGTGCCAGCAGCATTCAAAGAAACACCATATATTTT.

The chain has TRBV11-2 and TRBJ1-5; the match to TRBD1 covers 7 bases. The CDR3 totals 14 residues. The germline V gene encodes CDR1 SGHAT and CDR2 FQNNGV. J lost 5 bases, V lost 2 bases, and 3 bases had no gene match. The CDR3 sequence is CASSLQGGHQPQHF. CDR3 sequence (DNA): TGTGCCAGCAGCTTACAAGGGGGCCATCAGCCCCAGCATTTT.